This paragraph covers one TCR beta chain sequence. What it recognizes is unknown. Germline CDR1 ENHRY, CDR2 SYGVKD. The CDR3 has 14 amino acids. Trimming stripped 2 bases from V and 0 bases from J, with 7 bases between. Amplification used 60 Vbeta primers and 13 Jbeta primers. TCRdb's copy holds only in-frame clones and misses some; the assay was immunoSEQ multiplex PCR. The data contain roughly 98,000 clones, 70% to 80% of them seen just once; the ten biggest clones take up 7.7%. The entry originates in a study of cytomegalovirus exposure and HLA in healthy donors. Whole-study results and caveats: Relative to the roughly 690-donor mean, N-insertions were reportedly fewer in an Asian-associated ancestry cluster in a later analysis. Sequencing had likely introduced a cluster of highly shared sequence variants as an artifact. Being productive about 87% or about 30% of the time was typical of most TCR beta V segments in an earlier analysis.

The rearrangement links TRBV10-3 to TRBJ1-1; D call uncertain. Sequencing used PBMCs. The receptor's source is a female donor in good health and CMV-seronegative. Here the CDR3 DNA reads TGTGCCATCAGTGAGGGCAGATTGAACACTGAAGCTTTCTTT. This translates into CAISEGRLNTEAFF.